This record covers a single TCR beta chain. What it binds is unknown. The data were taken from a study of cytomegalovirus exposure and HLA in healthy donors. Study findings and constraints: Per published reports, the classifier diagnosed cytomegalovirus status with high specificity and sensitivity.

PCR employed 60 Vbeta and 13 Jbeta primers. Clones were read by immunoSEQ multiplex PCR, and TCRdb kept only the in-frame ones, dropping some. The sample contains around 160,000 clones, 73% of which appear only once. The V segment lost 4 bases and the J segment 8 bases; nucleotides outside the gene matches: 6. CDR1 is SQVTM and CDR2 is ANQGSEA in the germline V gene. The CDR3 extends over 12 amino acids. The source is a woman between 18 and 30 years old in good health and CMV-seronegative. Sequenced: PBMCs. The chain has TRBV29-1 and TRBJ1-2; 8 positions agree with TRBD1. The CDR3 sequence is CSVAGQAVGYTF. The CDR3 coding sequence is TGCAGCGTTGCGGGACAGGCCGTCGGCTACACCTTC.